One T cell receptor (beta chain) is described in this entry. What it binds is unknown. Trimming at V came to 9 bases and at J to 1 base, leaving 16 bases not matched to a gene. Germline-derived CDR1 and CDR2 are LGHDT and YNNKEL (reference sequence). This CDR3 region has 19 residues. This record comes from a study of T cell responses to AZD1222 COVID-19 vaccine. General study points: CD4 TCRs associated with vaccination spanned spike, dominating at 160-218 and 743-854.

The protocol was immunoSEQ multiplex PCR, while the TCRdb copy is restricted to in-frame clones and leaves out a portion. The sample records some 42,000 clones, approximately 88% being singletons. The receptor's source is an adult who received the AZD1222 COVID-19 vaccine. Source: peripheral blood, taken 28 days after the second AZD1222 dose. The chain couples TRBV3-1 (or the pseudogene TRBV3-2) to TRBJ2-6; 9 bases are shared with TRBD1. The CDR3 DNA sequence: TGTGCCAGTAATACCTTTAACAGGGGGCGCAATTCTGGGGCCAACGTCCTGACTTTC. It translates to CASNTFNRGRNSGANVLTF.